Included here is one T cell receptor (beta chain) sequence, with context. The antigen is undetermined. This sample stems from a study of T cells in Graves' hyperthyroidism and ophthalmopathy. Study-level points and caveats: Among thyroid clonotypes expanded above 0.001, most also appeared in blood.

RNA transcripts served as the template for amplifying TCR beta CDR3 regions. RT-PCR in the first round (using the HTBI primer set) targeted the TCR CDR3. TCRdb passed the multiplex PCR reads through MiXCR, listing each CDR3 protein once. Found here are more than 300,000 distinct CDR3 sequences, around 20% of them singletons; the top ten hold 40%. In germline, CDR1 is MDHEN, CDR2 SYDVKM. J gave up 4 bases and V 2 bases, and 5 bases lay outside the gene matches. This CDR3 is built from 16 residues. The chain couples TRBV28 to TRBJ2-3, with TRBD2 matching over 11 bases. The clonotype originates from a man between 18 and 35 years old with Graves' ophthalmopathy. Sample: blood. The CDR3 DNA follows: TGTGCCAGCAGTTTAGTTACTAGCGGGAGAGCAGATACGCAGTATTTT. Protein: CASSLVTSGRADTQYF.